The rows below give T cell receptor beta chains drawn from one sample of a study of blood T cell repertoires in COVID-19. Clones were sequenced by immunoSEQ multiplex PCR, and TCRdb holds only the in-frame ones, with some missing. Of just over 85,000 clones in the sample, around 89% were seen once. The sample taken for sequencing was peripheral blood. The receptors were gathered from a middle-aged man with acute or convalescent COVID-19. Each CDR3 is given with its conserved first and last residue. Each record gives: V gene, D gene, clone size, J gene, CDR3 DNA, CDR3 protein. A D gene is named only where the DNA matches it firmly. Some rows have no size entry. The others give once, few or many, or a class for an expanded clone.

TRBV13,TRBD1,-,TRBJ1-1,TGTGCCAGCAGCTTCGAGGGGGCCGGGTCTGAAGCTTTCTTT,CASSFEGAGSEAFF
TRBV7-3,TRBD2,once,TRBJ2-2,TGTGCCAGCAGGATCCAACTAGCGGGGGTAATGTCGGCCGGGGAGCTGTTTTTT,CASRIQLAGVMSAGELFF
TRBV7-9,TRBD2,-,TRBJ2-3,TGTGCCAGCAGCAAACTAGCGGGGGCGGGCACAGATACGCAGTATTTT,CASSKLAGAGTDTQYF
TRBV19,-,-,TRBJ2-6,TGTGCCAGTAGTATGGGCGGGGTGGCAGATGGGGCCAACGTCCTGACTTTC,CASSMGGVADGANVLTF
TRBV12-3/TRBV12-4,-,-,TRBJ1-1,TGTGCCAGCAGTTTCGGTCAGAACACTGAAGCTTTCTTT,CASSFGQNTEAFF
TRBV7-9,TRBD1,-,TRBJ1-1,TGTGCCAGCAGCTTTGGACAGGGGCGGAGGCGTACTGAAGCTTTCTTT,CASSFGQGRRRTEAFF
TRBV5-1,-,-,TRBJ2-5,TGCGCCAGCACCTCAGCCGGGACAAACCAAGAGACCCAGTACTTC,CASTSAGTNQETQYF
TRBV4-1,-,-,TRBJ2-5,TGCGCCAGCAGCATCGGACTTGGGGGAGGCGCTGGAGAGACCCAGTACTTC,CASSIGLGGGAGETQYF
TRBV9,TRBD1,-,TRBJ2-2,TGTGCCAGCAGCGTAACAGGGGCGAACACCGGGGAGCTGTTTTTT,CASSVTGANTGELFF
TRBV6-6,-,-,TRBJ2-2,TGTGCCAGCAGTTACGGCGGGGATCGGTACACCGGGGAGCTGTTTTTT,CASSYGGDRYTGELFF
TRBV2,-,-,TRBJ1-2,TGTGCCAGCAAAAGACAGGACTATGGCTACACCTTC,CASKRQDYGYTF
TRBV5-1,TRBD2,-,TRBJ2-7,TGCGCCAGCAGCGTATTTACGGGACTAGCGGGGGTAGAGCAGTACTTC,CASSVFTGLAGVEQYF
TRBV4-1,TRBD1,-,TRBJ1-1,TGCGCCAGCAGCTATAGACAGGGTGTATCCACTGAAGCTTTCTTT,CASSYRQGVSTEAFF
TRBV6-1,-,-,TRBJ1-2,TGTGCCAGCAGTGATTGGGCCAGGGAAAACTATGGCTACACCTTC,CASSDWARENYGYTF
TRBV11-1,TRBD2,-,TRBJ2-7,TGTGCCAGCAGCTCCGGACTAGCGGGGAGATCCTACGAGCAGTACTTC,CASSSGLAGRSYEQYF
TRBV12-3/TRBV12-4,-,-,TRBJ1-2,TGTGCCAGCAGTTATACCATTCAGGGTGGCTACACCTTC,CASSYTIQGGYTF
TRBV11-2,-,-,TRBJ2-3,TGTGCCAGCACCTTGACAGGTCGTGATACGCAGTATTTT,CASTLTGRDTQYF
TRBV3-1/TRBV3-2,TRBD2,-,TRBJ2-3,TGTGCCAGCAGCCTCACTAGCGATGGAACAGATACGCAGTATTTT,CASSLTSDGTDTQYF
TRBV30,-,-,TRBJ2-4,TGTGCCTGGAGTGCGACAGTCACCTCGAGGTACATTCAGTACTTC,CAWSATVTSRYIQYF
TRBV30,-,-,TRBJ2-1,TGTGCCTGGAGTGCCTCACAGGGTAATGGGCAGTTCTTC,CAWSASQGNGQFF
TRBV6-5,-,-,TRBJ1-6,TGTGCCAGCAGTTACTCCCAGAATAATTCACCCCTCCACTTT,CASSYSQNNSPLHF
TRBV28,TRBD1,-,TRBJ2-6,TGTGCCAGCAGTGGACAGGGGAGCTCTGGGGCCAACGTCCTGACTTTC,CASSGQGSSGANVLTF
TRBV7-3,TRBD2,-,TRBJ2-1,TGTGCCAGCAGCTTAAATGCGGGAGACAATGAGCAGTTCTTC,CASSLNAGDNEQFF
TRBV19,TRBD1,-,TRBJ1-5,TGTGCCAGTAGTACTCCAGGGGGTGTCGGCAATCAGCCCCAGCATTTT,CASSTPGGVGNQPQHF
TRBV2,TRBD1,-,TRBJ1-4,TGTGCCATTAGGGACAGTCGGGAAAAACTGTTTTTT,CAIRDSREKLFF
TRBV7-2,TRBD2,-,TRBJ2-3,TGTGCCAGCAGCTTACAGCGGGGGGGCACAGATACGCAGTATTTT,CASSLQRGGTDTQYF
TRBV12-3/TRBV12-4,-,-,TRBJ2-5,TGTGCCAGCAGCCTACGGGTAGAGACCCAGTACTTC,CASSLRVETQYF
TRBV3-1/TRBV3-2,-,once,TRBJ2-1,TGTGCCAGCACCATCGGAGGGAATAATGAGCAGTTCTTC,CASTIGGNNEQFF
TRBV30,-,-,TRBJ1-1,TGTGCCTGGAAAATCCCAGGGATGAACACTGAAGCTTTCTTT,CAWKIPGMNTEAFF
TRBV20-1,TRBD1,-,TRBJ1-4,TGCAGTGCTAGTGGAGGGGGCATCGCAACTAATGAAAAACTGTTTTTT,CSASGGGIATNEKLFF
TRBV3-1/TRBV3-2,-,-,TRBJ2-5,TGTGCCAGCAGCCGGGACACAATTCAAGAGACCCAGTACTTC,CASSRDTIQETQYF
TRBV6-6,TRBD1,-,TRBJ1-2,TGTGCCAGCAGTTTGGACAGGGGGAACTATGGCTACACCTTC,CASSLDRGNYGYTF
TRBV6-1,TRBD1,-,TRBJ2-7,TGTGCCAGCAGTGAGGGACAGGCGGCGTACGAGCAGTACTTC,CASSEGQAAYEQYF
TRBV5-1,-,-,TRBJ1-6,TGCGCCAGCAGCTTGACGGGGTCCTCCCCAGCCCTCCACTTT,CASSLTGSSPALHF
TRBV21-1,-,-,TRBJ2-1,TGTGCCAGCAGCAGACCCCGCGGACAGCCGAGCTCCTACAATGAGCAGTTCTTC,CASSRPRGQPSSYNEQFF
TRBV30,-,-,TRBJ1-6,TGTGCCTGGAGCCCCCTGTATAATTCACCCCTCCACTTT,CAWSPLYNSPLHF
TRBV30,-,-,TRBJ2-7,TGTGCCGCAGGGAACTACGAGCAGTACTTC,CAAGNYEQYF
TRBV9,-,-,TRBJ1-3,TGTGCCAGCAGCGTAGGGTCGGAGGGAGTCCAATATTTT,CASSVGSEGVQYF
TRBV3-1/TRBV3-2,TRBD2,once,TRBJ2-2,TGTGCCAGCAGCCAACCGTTCGATGGGACTAGCCTATACACCGGGGAGCTGTTTTTT,CASSQPFDGTSLYTGELFF
TRBV5-1,TRBD1,-,TRBJ1-6,TGCGCCAGCAGCCCGGCGGGACAGGTAGTTCCCCTCCACTTT,CASSPAGQVVPLHF
TRBV19,-,-,TRBJ1-1,TGTGCCAGTAGTATAGACAGGGTGATGAACACTGAAGCTTTCTTT,CASSIDRVMNTEAFF
TRBV15,-,-,TRBJ2-2,TGTGCCCCTTACGGTCGGGAGTGGCCCGCCGGGGAGCTGTTTTTT,CAPYGREWPAGELFF
TRBV5-1,-,-,TRBJ2-7,TGCGCCAGCAGCTTGGCCCAGGGCTACGAGCAGTACTTC,CASSLAQGYEQYF
TRBV6-5,-,-,TRBJ1-2,TGTGCCAGCAGTCCTGGGGGGGCTAACTATGGCTACACCTTC,CASSPGGANYGYTF
TRBV6-5,TRBD1,-,TRBJ1-6,TGTGCCAGCAGCGCACACCAGGGGGCACCCCTCCACTTT,CASSAHQGAPLHF
TRBV2,TRBD1,-,TRBJ2-2,TGTGCCAGCACCCTAGGGGGCGGCCTGAGTACCGGGGAGCTGTTTTTT,CASTLGGGLSTGELFF
TRBV4-2,-,-,TRBJ2-1,TGTGCCAGCAGCCAAGAAGTGGGGGCCGCAGCCTACAATGAGCAGTTCTTC,CASSQEVGAAAYNEQFF
TRBV11-2,-,-,TRBJ1-3,TGTGCCAGCAGCTTAGATCAGGGAGGCTCTGGAAACACCATATATTTT,CASSLDQGGSGNTIYF
TRBV27,TRBD1,once,TRBJ1-2,TGTGCCAGCAGAGTCACAGGGGGCAGCTATGGCTACACCTTC,CASRVTGGSYGYTF
TRBV24-1,TRBD2,-,TRBJ2-1,TGTGCCACCAGTGATTTTAACGCAGCGGGGATTGGTGAGCAGTTCTTC,CATSDFNAAGIGEQFF
TRBV5-1,-,-,TRBJ1-4,TGCGCCAGCAGCTTGGCAGCCTTCACAGCAACTAATGAAAAACTGTTTTTT,CASSLAAFTATNEKLFF
TRBV6-5,-,-,TRBJ1-2,TGTGCCAGCAACGCGGGTTACTATGGCTACACCTTC,CASNAGYYGYTF
TRBV11-2,-,-,TRBJ2-1,TGTGCCAGCAGCTTAGATACAGGGTCCTACAATGAGCAGTTCTTC,CASSLDTGSYNEQFF
TRBV29-1,TRBD1,-,TRBJ1-1,TGCAGCGGCAAGGGACAGCCGAACACTGAAGCTTTCTTT,CSGKGQPNTEAFF
TRBV6-2/TRBV6-3,-,-,TRBJ1-2,TGTGCCAGCAGTTATCCCCAGATCCGGGGGGGCTACACCTTC,CASSYPQIRGGYTF
TRBV2,-,-,TRBJ2-5,TGTGCCAGCAGTCAACAGGGAGATAAAGGTCAGACCCAGTACTTC,CASSQQGDKGQTQYF
TRBV29-1,TRBD2,once,TRBJ2-1,TGCAGCGTTGACCAGCGGGGGGCACGGAATGAGCAGTTCTTC,CSVDQRGARNEQFF
TRBV19,-,-,TRBJ1-1,TGTGCCAGTAGTTTCTCGGGGGTGAGGGACACTGAAGCTTTCTTT,CASSFSGVRDTEAFF
TRBV11-2,TRBD1,-,TRBJ1-3,TGTGCCAGCAGCCCGACAGGGTCCTCTGGAAACACCATATATTTT,CASSPTGSSGNTIYF
TRBV3-1/TRBV3-2,TRBD2,once,TRBJ2-5,TGTGCCAGCAGCCAAGATATTTTCCCGACTAGCGGGGTTATGACCCAGTACTTC,CASSQDIFPTSGVMTQYF